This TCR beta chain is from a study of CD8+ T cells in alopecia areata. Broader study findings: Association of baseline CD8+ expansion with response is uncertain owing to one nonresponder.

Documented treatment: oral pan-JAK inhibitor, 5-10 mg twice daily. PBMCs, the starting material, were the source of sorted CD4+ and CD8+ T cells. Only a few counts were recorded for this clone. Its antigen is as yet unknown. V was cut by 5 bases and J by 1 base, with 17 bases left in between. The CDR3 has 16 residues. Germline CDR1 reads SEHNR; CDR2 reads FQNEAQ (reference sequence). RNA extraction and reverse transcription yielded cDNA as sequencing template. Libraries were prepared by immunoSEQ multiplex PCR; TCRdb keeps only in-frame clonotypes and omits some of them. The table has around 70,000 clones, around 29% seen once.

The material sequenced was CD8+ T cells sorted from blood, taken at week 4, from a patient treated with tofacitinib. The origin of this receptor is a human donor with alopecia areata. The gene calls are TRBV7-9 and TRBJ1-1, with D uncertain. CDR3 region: CASSPLGVPKNTEAFF. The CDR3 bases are TGTGCCAGCAGCCCCCTTGGAGTCCCTAAGAACACTGAAGCTTTCTTT.